The next 16 T cell receptor beta chains were all read from a single sample in a study of identical twins (dated by TCRdb to 2016 to 2017). Library generation was performed with 5' RACE. The reads were generated on an Illumina HiSeq 2000. The public reads were reprocessed in TCRdb via fastp at Q25 and MiXCR, keeping in-frame beta chains. Each entry merges the rows of one CDR3 protein and shows their most common DNA and genes. Counted in this sample were around 500,000 distinct CDR3 sequences; approximately 15% of them appeared once. Around 0.52% of the sample lies in the top ten. These data were also filed under a second study, of yellow fever vaccine responses in identical twins.

The sample taken for sequencing was CD4+ T cells sorted from blood. Every receptor here comes from a woman aged 18-29 years in good health.

CDR3: CASSEVRGPSGELFF. As DNA, the CDR3 is TGTGCCAGCAGTGAGGTCAGGGGGCCTTCCGGGGAGCTGTTTTTT. The gene calls are TRBV2 and TRBJ2-2, with TRBD1 matching 8 bases. Germline V gene lookup returns CDR1 SNHLY and CDR2 FYNNEI. There are 15 residues in the CDR3. Unmatched junction bases numbered 6, after V lost 3 bases and J lost 6 bases.

The V gene is TRBV10-3, the J gene TRBJ2-1; D is uncertain. This CDR3 has 14 residues. Trimming shortened V by 2 bases and J by 8 bases, and 13 bases separated the two germline ends. Per the germline V gene, CDR1 is ENHRY and CDR2 is SYGVKD. CDR3 region: CAISERSEWDEQFF. The DNA of the CDR3 is TGTGCCATCAGTGAGCGGTCAGAATGGGATGAGCAGTTCTTC.

This clonotype was observed a few times. The chain has TRBV6-5 and TRBJ1-1; D ambiguous. CDR3 length equals 17 residues. Trimming took 2 bases from V and 0 from J, leaving 16 bases between them. Looked up from germline, CDR1 is MNHEY and CDR2 is SVGAGI. In DNA, the CDR3 is TGTGCCAGCAGTTACGACAATGCAGCCTCGATGAACACTGAAGCTTTCTTT. Encoded protein: CASSYDNAASMNTEAFF.

The chain joins TRBV2 to TRBJ2-1; 10 bases fit TRBD2. V lost 8 bases and J lost 7; bases outside the gene matches: 5. The length of the CDR3 is 13 residues. Germline CDR1 is SNHLY and CDR2 is FYNNEI. The CDR3 bases are TGTGCCAGCCTAGCGGGGGCCCCGAATGAGCAGTTCTTC. This translates into CASLAGAPNEQFF.

This clonotype has a count of ten or more. This chain uses TRBV15 with TRBJ2-3; 9 bases are a match to TRBD2. Trimming at V came to 8 bases and at J to 2 bases, leaving 8 bases not matched to a gene. The CDR3 length is 15 residues. Germline V gene lookup returns CDR1 LNHNV and CDR2 YYDKDF (reference sequence). The CDR3 loop reads CATQNSGRDTDTQYF. For the CDR3, the DNA is TGTGCCACCCAGAATAGCGGGAGAGACACAGATACGCAGTATTTT.

This clonotype has a handful of counts. The chain uses TRBV20-1 and TRBJ2-1, with D possibly matching TRBD2 (5 bases). This CDR3 contains 11 residues. The V gene's germline CDR1 is DFQATT and CDR2 SNEGSKA (reference sequence). Trimming stripped 6 bases from V and 6 bases from J, with 9 bases between. The CDR3 here is CSAGRPNEQFF. The DNA for the CDR3 is TGCAGTGCAGGGAGACCCAATGAGCAGTTCTTC.

This clonotype was counted only a few times. This sequence joins TRBV7-2 and TRBJ2-1, with TRBD2 matching 11 bases. Trimming at V came to 7 bases and at J to 7 bases, leaving 6 bases not matched to a gene. The V gene's germline CDR1 is SGHTA and CDR2 FQGNSA. This CDR3 has 14 amino acids. In DNA, the CDR3 is TGTGCCAGCATTGCTAGCGGGGGGAAAAATGAGCAGTTCTTC. This translates into CASIASGGKNEQFF.

This rearrangement joins TRBV27 to TRBJ1-2; a possible D gene is TRBD1 (6 bases). Germline V gene sequence: CDR1 MNHEY, CDR2 SMNVEV (reference sequence). V lost 7 bases and J 5 bases, leaving 20 bases between the germline ends. The CDR3 totals 15 residues. This CDR3 is CASNPRRGPLYGYTF. The CDR3 DNA is TGTGCCAGCAACCCCAGGCGGGGGCCTCTATATGGCTACACCTTC.

The J gene is TRBJ2-2, the V gene TRBV9; TRBD1 matches 7 bases. The V gene's germline CDR1 is SGDLS and CDR2 YYNGEE. The CDR3 has 17 residues. V was pared by 2 bases and J by 1 base, with 8 bases of the junction left unmatched. CDR3 sequence (DNA): TGTGCCAGCAGCGTGACGACAGGGATCGGGAACACCGGGGAGCTGTTTTTT. The encoded protein is CASSVTTGIGNTGELFF.

V usage is TRBV2 and J usage is TRBJ2-1; 8 bases agree with TRBD2. V shed 3 bases, J shed 3 bases, and the junction held 7 bases outside the gene matches. The CDR3 is 16 residues long. The V gene's germline CDR1 is SNHLY and CDR2 FYNNEI. The CDR3 DNA is TGTGCCAGCAGTGACAGCACGGGGGGGGGCTACAATGAGCAGTTCTTC. Its protein product is CASSDSTGGGYNEQFF.

A few counts support this clonotype. The chain recombines TRBV2 with TRBJ2-3, with a possible D match to TRBD2 (5 bases). This CDR3 is 12 amino acids long. V was shortened by 5 bases and J by 4 bases, with 7 bases between the two germline ends. Germline values: CDR1 SNHLY, CDR2 FYNNEI. The CDR3 nucleotides are TGTGCCAGCAGTAGGACTTCAGATACGCAGTATTTT. Translating it yields CASSRTSDTQYF.

This clonotype was observed a handful of times. The chain is built from TRBV18 and TRBJ2-7, with D hard to call. V was shortened by 2 bases and J by 3 bases, with 5 bases between the two germline ends. The CDR3 is 12 amino acids. Looked up from germline, CDR1 is KGHSH and CDR2 is LQKENI. In nucleotides, the CDR3 is TGTGCCAGCTCACCAAACGTCTACGAGCAGTACTTC. It encodes CASSPNVYEQYF.

V is TRBV6-2 or TRBV6-3 and J is TRBJ2-1; D may be TRBD2 (6 bases). The V and J ends lost 5 bases and 7 bases respectively, with 12 bases between them. From germline, CDR1 is MNHEY and CDR2 SVGEGT. The CDR3 is 13 residues long. The CDR3 sequence: CASSLRGWNEQFF. DNA of the CDR3: TGTGCCAGCAGTCTCCGGGGGTGGAATGAGCAGTTCTTC.

The V call is TRBV10-1, the J call TRBJ2-7; D is uncertain. V was shortened by 0 bases and J by 4 bases, with 13 bases between the two germline ends. There are 15 residues in the CDR3. Germline V gene data show CDR1 as WNHNN and CDR2 as SYGVQD (reference sequence). In DNA, the CDR3 is TGCGCCAGCAGTGAGTCTGCGACAAGCCCGTACGAGCAGTACTTC. This codes for CASSESATSPYEQYF.

The rearrangement joins TRBV10-1 to TRBJ2-2; a weak D match, TRBD1 (5 bases). The CDR3 has 13 amino acids. Trimming removed 6 bases from V and 4 bases from J, with 9 bases in between. The V gene's germline CDR1 is WNHNN and CDR2 SYGVQD (reference sequence). This CDR3 is CASRTEGTGELFF. The CDR3 bases are TGCGCCAGCAGGACAGAAGGCACCGGGGAGCTGTTTTTT.

There are many counts of this clonotype. This chain links TRBV6-2 or TRBV6-3 with TRBJ2-1, with TRBD1 identical over 10 bases. Trimming at V came to 7 bases and at J to 6 bases, leaving 15 bases not matched to a gene. Germline CDR1 reads MNHEY; CDR2 reads SVGEGT. The CDR3 covers 17 residues. CDR3 sequence reads: CASNADKTGTGVNEQFF. DNA for the CDR3: TGTGCCAGCAACGCCGATAAAACCGGGACAGGGGTCAATGAGCAGTTCTTC.